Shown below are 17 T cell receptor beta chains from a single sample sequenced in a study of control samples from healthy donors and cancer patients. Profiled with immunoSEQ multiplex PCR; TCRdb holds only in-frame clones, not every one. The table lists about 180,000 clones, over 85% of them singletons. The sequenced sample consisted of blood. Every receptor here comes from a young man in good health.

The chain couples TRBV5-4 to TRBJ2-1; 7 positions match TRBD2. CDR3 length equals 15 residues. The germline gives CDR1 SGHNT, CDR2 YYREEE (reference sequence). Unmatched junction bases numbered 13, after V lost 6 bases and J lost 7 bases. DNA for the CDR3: TGTGCCAGCACTGGCCCGGGGGAGGGCGGAAATGAGCAGTTCTTC. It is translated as CASTGPGEGGNEQFF.

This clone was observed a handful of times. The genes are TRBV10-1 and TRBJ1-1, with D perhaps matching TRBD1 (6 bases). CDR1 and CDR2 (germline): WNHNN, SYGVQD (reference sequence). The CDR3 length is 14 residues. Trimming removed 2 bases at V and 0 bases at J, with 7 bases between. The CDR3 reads CASSEQGLNTEAFF. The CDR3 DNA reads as TGCGCCAGCAGTGAGCAGGGGTTGAACACTGAAGCTTTCTTT.

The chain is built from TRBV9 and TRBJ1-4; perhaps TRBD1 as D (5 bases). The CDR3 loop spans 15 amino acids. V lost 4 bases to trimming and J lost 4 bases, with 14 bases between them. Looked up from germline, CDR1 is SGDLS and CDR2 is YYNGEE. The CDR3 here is CASSPGTVLNEKLFF. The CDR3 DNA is TGTGCCAGCAGCCCAGGGACCGTCCTTAATGAAAAACTGTTTTTT. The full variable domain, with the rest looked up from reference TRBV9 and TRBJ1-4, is DSGVTQTPKHLITATGQRVTLRCSPRSGDLSVYWYQQSLDQGLQFLIQYYNGEERAKGNILERFSAQQFPDLHSELNLSSLELGDSALYFCASSPGTVLNEKLFFGSGTQLSVL.

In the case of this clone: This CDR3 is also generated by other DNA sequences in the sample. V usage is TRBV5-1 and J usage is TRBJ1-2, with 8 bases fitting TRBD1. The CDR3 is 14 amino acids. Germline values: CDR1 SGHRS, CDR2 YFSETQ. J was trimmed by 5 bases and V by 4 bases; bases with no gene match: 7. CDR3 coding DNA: TGCGCCAGCAGCACCGGACAGGGTGGTTATGGCTACACCTTC. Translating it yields CASSTGQGGYGYTF.

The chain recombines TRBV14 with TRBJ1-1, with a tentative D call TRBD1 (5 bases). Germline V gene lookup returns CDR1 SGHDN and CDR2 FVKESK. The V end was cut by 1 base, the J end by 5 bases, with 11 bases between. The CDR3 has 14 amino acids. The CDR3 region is CASSQVQGSTEAFF. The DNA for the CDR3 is TGTGCCAGCAGCCAAGTGCAGGGCTCTACTGAAGCTTTCTTT.

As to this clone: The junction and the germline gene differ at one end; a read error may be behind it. The CDR3 protein is CAISEAEQGMVF. The CDR3 DNA reads TGTGCCATCAGTGAGGCCGAACAGGGGATGGTCTTC. The gene calls are TRBV10-3 and TRBJ2-1, with TRBD1 matching 7 bases. Per germline, CDR1 ENHRY and CDR2 SYGVKD. This CDR3 region has 12 residues.

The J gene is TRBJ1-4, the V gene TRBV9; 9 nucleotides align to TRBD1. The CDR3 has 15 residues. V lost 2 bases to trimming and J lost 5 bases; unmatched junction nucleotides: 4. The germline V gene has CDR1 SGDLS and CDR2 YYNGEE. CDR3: CASSVRGTGNEKLFF. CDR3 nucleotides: TGTGCCAGCAGCGTTCGTGGGACAGGGAATGAAAAACTGTTTTTT.

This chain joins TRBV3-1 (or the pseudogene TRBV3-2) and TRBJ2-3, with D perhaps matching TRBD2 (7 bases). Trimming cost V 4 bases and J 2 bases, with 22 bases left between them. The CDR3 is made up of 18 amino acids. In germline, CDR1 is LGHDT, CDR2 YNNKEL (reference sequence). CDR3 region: CASSPGRGSCPVTDTQYF. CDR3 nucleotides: TGTGCCAGCAGCCCGGGGAGGGGGTCTTGCCCCGTCACAGATACGCAGTATTTT.

This CDR3 reads CASSQEPKVQGSPQHF. The CDR3, as DNA: TGCGCCAGCAGCCAAGAACCCAAAGTTCAGGGCTCGCCCCAGCATTTT. V and J are TRBV4-1 and TRBJ1-5, with D perhaps matching TRBD1 (5 bases). Germline V CDR1 and CDR2: MGHRA, YSYEKL. This CDR3 is 16 amino acids long. With 0 bases removed from V and 9 bases from J, the gap between germline ends came to 18 bases.

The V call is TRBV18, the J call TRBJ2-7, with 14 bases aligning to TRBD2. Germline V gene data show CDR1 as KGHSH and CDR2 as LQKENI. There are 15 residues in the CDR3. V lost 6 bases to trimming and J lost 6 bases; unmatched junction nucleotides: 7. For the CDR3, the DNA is TGTGCCAGCTCGGATCCGGGACTAGCGGGAGTCGAGCAGTACTTC. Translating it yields CASSDPGLAGVEQYF.

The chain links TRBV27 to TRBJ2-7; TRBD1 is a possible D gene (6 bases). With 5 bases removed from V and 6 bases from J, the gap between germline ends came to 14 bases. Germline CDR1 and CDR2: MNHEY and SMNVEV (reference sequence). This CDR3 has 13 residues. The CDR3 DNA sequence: TGTGCCAGCAGTGACCGGGGACAACTCGAGCAGTACTTC. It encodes CASSDRGQLEQYF.

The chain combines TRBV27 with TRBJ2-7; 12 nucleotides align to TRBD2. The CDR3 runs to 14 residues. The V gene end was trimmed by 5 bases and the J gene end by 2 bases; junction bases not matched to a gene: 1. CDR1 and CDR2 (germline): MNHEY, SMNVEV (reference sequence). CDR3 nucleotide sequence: TGTGCCAGCAGTGGACTAGCGGGACCCTACGAGCAGTACTTC. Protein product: CASSGLAGPYEQYF.

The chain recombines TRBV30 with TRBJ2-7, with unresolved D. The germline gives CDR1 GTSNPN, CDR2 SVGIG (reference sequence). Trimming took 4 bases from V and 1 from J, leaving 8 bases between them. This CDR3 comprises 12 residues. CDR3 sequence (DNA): TGTGCCTGGATAGATAGGTCCTACGAGCAGTACTTC. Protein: CAWIDRSYEQYF.

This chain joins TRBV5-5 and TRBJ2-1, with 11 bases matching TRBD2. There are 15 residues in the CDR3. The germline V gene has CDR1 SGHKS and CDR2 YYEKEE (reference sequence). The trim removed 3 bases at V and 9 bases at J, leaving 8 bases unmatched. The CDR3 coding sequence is TGTGCCAGCAGCTCGTTTAGCGGGGGGGTCGGTGAGCAGTTCTTC. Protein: CASSSFSGGVGEQFF.

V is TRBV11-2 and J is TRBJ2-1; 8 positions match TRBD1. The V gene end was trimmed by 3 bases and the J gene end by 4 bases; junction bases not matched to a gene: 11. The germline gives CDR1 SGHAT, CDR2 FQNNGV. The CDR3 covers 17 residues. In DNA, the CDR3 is TGTGCCAGCAGCTTTGCTGGAGGGGACAGGTTATACAATGAGCAGTTCTTC. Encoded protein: CASSFAGGDRLYNEQFF. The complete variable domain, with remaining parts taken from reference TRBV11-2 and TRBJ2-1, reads EAGVAQSPRYKIIEKRQSVAFWCNPISGHATLYWYQQILGQGPKLLIQFQNNGVVDDSQLPKDRFSAERLKGVDSTLKIQPAKLEDSAVYLCASSFAGGDRLYNEQFFGPGTRLTVL.

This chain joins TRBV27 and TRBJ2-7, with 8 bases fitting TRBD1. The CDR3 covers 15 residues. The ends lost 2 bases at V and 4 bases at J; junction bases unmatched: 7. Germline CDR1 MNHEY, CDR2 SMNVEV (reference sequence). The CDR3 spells CASSLIPGGNYEQYF. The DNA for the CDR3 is TGTGCCAGCAGTTTAATCCCAGGGGGCAATTACGAGCAGTACTTC.

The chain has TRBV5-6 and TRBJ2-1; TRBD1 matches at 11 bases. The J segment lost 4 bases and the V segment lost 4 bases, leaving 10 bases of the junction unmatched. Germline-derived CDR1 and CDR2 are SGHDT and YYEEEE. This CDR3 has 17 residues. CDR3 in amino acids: CASSPNGGQGVYNEQFF. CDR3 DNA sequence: TGTGCCAGCAGCCCCAATGGGGGACAGGGGGTATACAATGAGCAGTTCTTC.